There are many counts of the clone carrying this T cell receptor beta chain. MiXCR, run by TCRdb on the 5' RACE reads, gives a single entry per CDR3 protein. The sample consists of about 36,000 distinct CDR3 sequences, under 5% of them appearing once. The source of the sample is a study of early T cells in non-severe SARS-CoV-2 infection. CDR3 length: 16 residues. V was pared by 3 bases and J by 5 bases, with 19 bases between. Looked up from germline, CDR1 is GTSNPN and CDR2 is SVGIG (reference sequence). This clonotype was sampled from an adult who was a healthcare worker with PCR-confirmed SARS-CoV-2 infection or an uninfected control (not recorded which). The specimen was whole blood. V and J are TRBV30 and TRBJ2-2, with D possibly being TRBD1 (5 bases). The chain's CDR3 is CAWRATVIKDTGELFF. The CDR3 nucleotides are TGTGCCTGGAGGGCGACAGTTATAAAGGATACCGGGGAGCTGTTTTTT.